This TCR beta chain was captured in a study of human T cells and chemical hapten exposure. On the study more broadly: Patch testing was performed with 0.01% DPC on the upper back, with reading at 6 days. Study-level points and caveats: There was no change with DPC sensitization in TCRs above 1 in 1000 frequency.

Germline CDR1 and CDR2: KGHSH and LQKENI. The CDR3 has 19 residues. With 3 bases clipped from V and 0 bases from J, the junction kept 9 bases outside the gene matches. TCRdb re-analysed the RACE reads in MiXCR, keeping a single row per CDR3 protein. The sample lists under 450,000 distinct CDR3 sequences; more than 5% were seen once. A word on this clonotype: Its target is unknown.

Indicated time point: patch test 2, 6 weeks after DPC sensitization. Noted treatment: therapeutic diphenylcyclopropenone sensitization with weekly scalp DPC. The authors extracted total RNA from unfractionated whole blood. The clonotype was recovered from a woman younger than 35 with alopecia areata. Some clones in this sample may be carry-over from other donors' samples. The chain links TRBV18 to TRBJ2-6; 9 bases are shared with TRBD1. Here the sequenced sample was whole blood, taken in connection with sensitization to the hapten diphenylcyclopropenone (DPC). CDR3 amino acids: CASSPRDREVSSGANVLTF. CDR3 DNA sequence: TGTGCCAGCTCACCGCGGGACAGGGAGGTCAGCTCTGGGGCCAACGTCCTGACTTTC.